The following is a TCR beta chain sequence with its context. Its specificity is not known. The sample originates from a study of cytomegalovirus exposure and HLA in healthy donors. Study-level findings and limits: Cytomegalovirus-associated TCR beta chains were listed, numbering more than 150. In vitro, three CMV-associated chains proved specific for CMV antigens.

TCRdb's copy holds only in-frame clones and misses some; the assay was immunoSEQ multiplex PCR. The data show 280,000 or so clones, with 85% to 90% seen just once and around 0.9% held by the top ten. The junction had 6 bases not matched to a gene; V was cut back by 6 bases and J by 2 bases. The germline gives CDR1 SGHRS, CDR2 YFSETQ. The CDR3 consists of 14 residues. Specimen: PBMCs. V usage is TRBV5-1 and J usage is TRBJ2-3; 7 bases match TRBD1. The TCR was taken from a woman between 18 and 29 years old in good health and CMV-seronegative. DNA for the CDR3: TGCGCCAGCACGCCGGGACAGTCCACAGATACGCAGTATTTT. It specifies CASTPGQSTDTQYF. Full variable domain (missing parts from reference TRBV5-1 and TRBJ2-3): KAGVTQTPRYLIKTRGQQVTLSCSPISGHRSVSWYQQTPGQGLQFLFEYFSETQRNKGNFPGRFSGRQFSNSRSEMNVSTLELGDSALYLCASTPGQSTDTQYFGPGTRLTVL.